This entry is about one T cell receptor (beta chain). These data are taken from a study of T-cell reconstitution after alpha-beta-depleted transplantation in children. Unique molecular identifiers were used to barcode this TCRbeta library. TCRdb analysed the PCR reads with MiXCR anew, one entry per CDR3 protein. The data show over 300,000 distinct CDR3 sequences, 10% to 13% seen once. CDR1 is SGHRS and CDR2 is YFSETQ in the germline V gene. The CDR3 runs 15 residues. Trimming at V came to 4 bases and at J to 4 bases, leaving 8 bases not matched to a gene. The rearrangement links TRBV5-1 to TRBJ2-5, with 9 positions matching TRBD1. This sample comprised PBMCs from the stem cell graft donor, obtained from the stem cell graft. This TCR came from a human donor who donated a stem cell graft to a child with acute lymphoblastic leukemia. CDR3 residues: CASSTDRGVGETQYF. CDR3 nucleotides: TGCGCCAGCAGCACTGACAGGGGGGTTGGAGAGACCCAGTACTTC.